This T cell receptor (beta chain) was observed in a study of radiotherapy plus CTLA-4 blockade in lung cancer. Study summary: Overall, about 19% of patients showed an objective response, while 31% attained disease control.

Generated by immunoSEQ multiplex PCR, the TCRdb table keeps only in-frame clones and is missing some. The profile shows approximately 77,000 clones, about 78% of them singletons. V gave up 4 bases and J gave up 3 bases; unmatched junction bases: 3. The CDR3 contains 15 residues. Germline loops: CDR1 MNHEY, CDR2 SVGAGI. Findings and limits, study-wide: Early clonal dynamics of blood T cells, together with interferon-beta, were reported as the best response predictor. After radiotherapy and ipilimumab, tumor-derived clones expanded in peripheral blood.

Worth noting for this clone: Its target is not known.

In chemo-refractory metastatic non-small-cell lung cancer, patients got ipilimumab CTLA-4 blockade together with focal radiation. The clonotype originates from a human donor with non-small cell lung cancer whose response to radiotherapy plus ipilimumab could not be evaluated. Some clones in this sample may be carry-over from other donors' samples. Here the sequenced sample was peripheral blood, taken from a patient treated with radiotherapy plus ipilimumab. The chain recombines TRBV6-5 with TRBJ1-6, with 7 bases aligning to TRBD1. The CDR3 sequence is CASSSGQYYNSPLHF. The CDR3 nucleotides read TGTGCCAGCAGTTCGGGACAGTACTATAATTCACCCCTCCACTTT.